A single sample is the source of the 6 T cell receptor beta chains below, sequenced in a study of shared T cell receptors in the human thymus. Profiling relied on immunoSEQ multiplex PCR, and the TCRdb table lists in-frame clones only, not all of them. The sample has 700,000 to 750,000 clones, 80% to 90% seen once. The same specimen was also included in a second study, on human thymus T cells.

The sample was thymocytes. The receptors stem from a girl under two years old with a congenital heart defect.

The rearrangement links TRBV6-5 to TRBJ1-2; D uncertain. The V end lost 2 bases, the J end lost 5 bases, and 12 bases lay between the germline ends. The CDR3 spans 14 residues. Germline V CDR1 and CDR2: MNHEY, SVGAGI. The CDR3 region has the DNA TGTGCCAGCAGTTACAGTTCAGAGCGTTATGGCTACACCTTC. Encoded protein: CASSYSSERYGYTF.

The J gene is TRBJ1-5, the V gene TRBV18, with 8 positions matching TRBD1. The CDR3 spans 17 residues. Per germline, CDR1 KGHSH and CDR2 LQKENI. V lost 3 bases, J lost 4 bases, and 11 bases stayed unmatched. This CDR3 reads CASSPRRGRLRNQPQHF. The CDR3 DNA follows: TGTGCCAGCTCACCTCGCAGGGGGCGATTGAGAAATCAGCCCCAGCATTTT.

The chain employs TRBV4-1 and TRBJ2-7, with D hard to call. V was cut by 1 base and J by 1 base, with 11 bases left in between. The CDR3 loop spans 15 amino acids. Germline V gene data show CDR1 as MGHRA and CDR2 as YSYEKL. The CDR3 DNA reads as TGCGCCAGCAGCCAAGGAGGCGACCCATCCTACGAGCAGTACTTC. Its protein product is CASSQGGDPSYEQYF.

The chain uses TRBV6-5 and TRBJ1-3; weak D call: TRBD1 (5 bases). Germline CDR1 and CDR2: MNHEY and SVGAGI. Between the trimmed V and J ends, which lost 3 bases and 2 bases, there was a span of 11 bases. The CDR3 has 15 residues. CDR3 in amino acids: CASSYAQGAGNTIYF. Written as DNA, the CDR3 is TGTGCCAGCAGTTATGCGCAAGGGGCTGGAAACACCATATATTTT.

The genes are TRBV27 and TRBJ1-2; TRBD1 agrees at 8 bases. Germline V gives CDR1 MNHEY, CDR2 SMNVEV (reference sequence). The CDR3 contains 15 residues. V trimming: 3 bases; J trimming: 4 bases; junction bases outside the gene matches: 7. CDR3 nucleotides: TGTGCCAGCAGTTTTTGGGCACAGGGGGGCTATGGCTACACCTTC. Amino acid sequence: CASSFWAQGGYGYTF.

The chain is built from TRBV28 and TRBJ1-2; possible D gene TRBD1, 6 bases. This CDR3 contains 14 residues. Per germline, CDR1 MDHEN and CDR2 SYDVKM. Trimming removed 3 bases from V and 5 bases from J, with 13 bases in between. The CDR3 DNA is TGTGCCAGCAGTTTTCGGAACAGGGTTTATGGCTACACCTTC. Translation: CASSFRNRVYGYTF.